This TCR beta chain was recorded in a study of blood T cell repertoires in COVID-19. Across the study: The United States, Italy and Spain were the sources of the acute and convalescent COVID-19 samples.

This CDR3 spans 13 amino acids. From germline, CDR1 is GTSNPN and CDR2 SVGIG (reference sequence). V dropped 4 bases and J dropped 6 bases, with 10 bases sitting between them. This clone appeared once. Repertoires were generated with immunoSEQ multiplex PCR, while TCRdb's copy carries only in-frame clones and drops some. This repertoire shows roughly 100,000 clones, around nine tenths found once; its top ten account for around 2.9%. This TCR came from a man aged 45-60 years with active or convalescent COVID-19. The sequenced sample was peripheral blood. The chain couples TRBV30 to TRBJ1-6, with a weak D call TRBD1 (5 bases). The CDR3 here is CAWKRQINSPLHF. CDR3 DNA: TGTGCCTGGAAGAGACAGATTAATTCACCCCTCCACTTT.